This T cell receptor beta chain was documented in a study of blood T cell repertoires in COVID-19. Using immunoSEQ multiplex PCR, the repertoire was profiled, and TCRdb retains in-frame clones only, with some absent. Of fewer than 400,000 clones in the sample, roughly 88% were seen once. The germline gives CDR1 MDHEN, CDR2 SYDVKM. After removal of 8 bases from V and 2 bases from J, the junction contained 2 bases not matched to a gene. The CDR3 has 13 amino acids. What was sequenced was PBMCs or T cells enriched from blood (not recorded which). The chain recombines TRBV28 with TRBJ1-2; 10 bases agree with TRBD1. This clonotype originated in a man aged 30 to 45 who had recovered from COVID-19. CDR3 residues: CASGGQGNYGYTF. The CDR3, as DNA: TGTGCCAGCGGGGGACAGGGGAACTATGGCTACACCTTC.